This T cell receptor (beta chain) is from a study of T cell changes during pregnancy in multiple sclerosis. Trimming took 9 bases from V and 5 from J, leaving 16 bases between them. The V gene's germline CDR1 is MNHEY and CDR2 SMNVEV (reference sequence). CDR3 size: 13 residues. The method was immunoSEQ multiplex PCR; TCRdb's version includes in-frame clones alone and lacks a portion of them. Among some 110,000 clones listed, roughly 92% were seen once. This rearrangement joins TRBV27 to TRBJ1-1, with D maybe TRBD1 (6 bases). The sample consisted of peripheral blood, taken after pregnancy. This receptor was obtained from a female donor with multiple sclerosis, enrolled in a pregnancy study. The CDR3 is CARRRGGKTEAFF. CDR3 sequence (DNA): TGTGCCAGAAGGAGGGGGGGAAAGACTGAAGCTTTCTTT.